The 2 T cell receptor beta chains listed next were all sequenced from one sample in a study of a mutant IDH1 vaccine in newly diagnosed glioma. Sample time point: week 5, during vaccination. Doses of 300 ug of mutant IDH1 20-mer peptide were given with topical imiquimod. These receptors' targets are unknown. Method: immunoSEQ multiplex PCR; TCRdb's copy keeps in-frame clones and lacks some. The table has under 45,000 clones, more than 80% seen once. Sequences were derived from PBMCs, sampled from a glioma patient whose treatment included an IDH1 peptide vaccine. The origin of the receptors is a man aged 50-59 years with glioma.

The rearrangement uses TRBV10-1 and TRBJ2-7; possibly TRBD1 or TRBD2 for D (5 bases each). CDR1 and CDR2 (germline): WNHNN, SYGVQD (reference sequence). This CDR3 comprises 12 residues. Trimming took off 10 bases at V and 3 bases at J, with 13 bases between the two ends. CDR3 region: CATLIGGYEQYF. The CDR3 bases are TGCGCCACCCTAATTGGGGGCTACGAGCAGTACTTC.

This rearrangement joins TRBV30 to TRBJ1-5; no reliable D call. The CDR3 runs 12 residues. V was pared by 2 bases and J by 10 bases, with 12 bases between. Looked up from germline, CDR1 is GTSNPN and CDR2 is SVGIG (reference sequence). This CDR3 reads CAWSFTFGPQHF. As DNA, the CDR3 is TGTGCCTGGAGTTTCACGTTCGGACCCCAGCATTTT.